The 29 T cell receptor beta chains in this list originate from one sample, sequenced in a study of post-analysis software for immune sequencing data (dated by TCRdb to about 2015). These receptors have no known antigen. What the research found in general, with its limitations: Patients showed significantly higher frequencies than controls for several TRBV segments, among them TRBV5-6, TRBV5-1 and TRBV20-1.

Libraries were constructed by PCR. TCRdb lists the instrument as Illumina HiSeq 2500. To reduce PCR and sequencing biases, unique molecular identifiers were incorporated into the TCR beta cDNA libraries. TCRdb cleaned the public reads at Q25 with fastp, built clones with MiXCR and kept in-frame beta chains. Duplicate CDR3 protein sequences are folded into a single record with the most common DNA and genes. In this sample the table shows hundreds of thousands of distinct CDR3 sequences, roughly 36% of which occur a single time. Together, the top ten hold 13% of the sample. Sequenced: blood. Source of these receptors: a girl under 18 with multiple sclerosis.

This clonotype has a handful of counts. The chain has TRBV24-1 and TRBJ2-5; 8 bases agree with TRBD2. This CDR3 is 15 amino acids long. The germline V gene encodes CDR1 KGHDR and CDR2 SFDVKD. J gave up 1 base and V 4 bases, and 4 bases lay outside the gene matches. CDR3 region: CATSDPTSGQETQYF. CDR3 coding DNA: TGTGCCACCAGTGACCCAACTAGCGGCCAAGAGACCCAGTACTTC.

Concerning this clonotype: This may stem from a read error, because a much larger clone lies one nucleotide away. This chain links TRBV29-1 with TRBJ1-2; 9 bases align to TRBD1. The germline V gene has CDR1 SQVTM and CDR2 ANQGSEA. The CDR3 loop spans 14 amino acids. CDR3 bases: TGCGGCGTTGAGCGAGACAGGGGGGGCTATGGCTACACCTTC. It encodes CGVERDRGGYGYTF.

In its sample, this clonotype was seen many times. The chain links TRBV7-3 to TRBJ2-1; 10 nucleotides match TRBD1. This CDR3 spans 14 amino acids. Trimming removed 5 bases from V and 4 bases from J; junction bases left unmatched: 2. Per the germline V gene, CDR1 is SGHTA and CDR2 is FQGTGA. The CDR3 is CASSPGQGYNEQFF. As DNA, the CDR3 is TGTGCCAGCAGCCCGGGACAGGGGTACAATGAGCAGTTCTTC.

This clonotype was observed a few times. The CDR3, as DNA: TGTGCCAGCAGCTACAGGGATAGAATAGATGGCTACACCTTC. Residues: CASSYRDRIDGYTF. The genes are TRBV3-1 and TRBJ1-2; weak D call: TRBD1 (6 bases). V was pared by 5 bases and J by 6 bases, with 16 bases between. The V gene's germline CDR1 is LGHDT and CDR2 YNNKEL (reference sequence). The CDR3 is 14 amino acids.

V gene TRBV7-2 combines with J gene TRBJ2-3; no firm D call. The V end lost 5 bases, the J end lost 2 bases, and 8 bases lay between the germline ends. Germline lookup yields CDR1 SGHTA and CDR2 FQGNSA. The length of the CDR3 is 13 residues. The chain's CDR3 is CASSKRATDTQYF. CDR3 DNA sequence: TGTGCCAGCAGCAAAAGGGCCACAGATACGCAGTATTTT.

The gene calls are TRBV6-2 or TRBV6-3 and TRBJ2-1; a weak D match, TRBD2 (6 bases). The germline V gene encodes CDR1 MNHEY and CDR2 SVGEGT. The length of the CDR3 is 15 residues. Trimming took 7 bases from V and 7 from J, leaving 20 bases between them. This CDR3 reads CASTLGGYGFNEQFF. DNA of the CDR3: TGTGCCAGCACTCTAGGAGGGTACGGATTTAATGAGCAGTTCTTC.

This clonotype came up a few times. This chain links TRBV11-2 with TRBJ2-1; 8 positions agree with TRBD2. There are 16 residues in the CDR3. The germline gives CDR1 SGHAT, CDR2 FQNNGV. J gave up 2 bases and V 10 bases, and 13 bases lay outside the gene matches. CDR3: CANRSLAGRAYNEQFF. DNA for the CDR3: TGTGCCAACAGATCATTAGCGGGGAGAGCCTACAATGAGCAGTTCTTC.

This clonotype was counted between two and nine times. V is TRBV15 and J is TRBJ2-5, with TRBD1 identical over 10 bases. In germline, CDR1 is LNHNV, CDR2 YYDKDF (reference sequence). This CDR3 is 15 amino acids long. V shed 6 bases, J shed 4 bases, and the junction held 8 bases outside the gene matches. CDR3 loop: CATSGWDRGSETQYF. CDR3 sequence (DNA): TGTGCCACCAGTGGGTGGGACAGGGGATCAGAGACCCAGTACTTC. Full variable domain (missing parts from reference TRBV15 and TRBJ2-5): DAMVIQNPRYQVTQFGKPVTLSCSQTLNHNVMYWYQQKSSQAPKLLFHYYDKDFNNEADTPDNFQSRRPNTSFCFLDIRSPGLGDTAMYLCATSGWDRGSETQYFGPGTRLLVL.

A remark on this clonotype: Being one base from a much bigger clone, this may be a read error. The chain is built from TRBV20-1 and TRBJ2-3, with 8 bases fitting TRBD2. The CDR3 contains 16 residues. From germline, CDR1 is DFQATT and CDR2 SNEGSKA (reference sequence). V shed 0 bases, J shed 4 bases, and the junction held 9 bases outside the gene matches. DNA for the CDR3: TGCAGTGCTAGAGATCCTATAGCGGGGAAAGCAGATACGCAGTATTTT. This codes for CSARDPIAGKADTQYF.

This clonotype came up once. V usage is TRBV24-1 and J usage is TRBJ2-3, with D tentatively TRBD1 (6 bases). Per germline, CDR1 KGHDR and CDR2 SFDVKD. The CDR3 is 14 amino acids. Trimming took off 7 bases at V and 5 bases at J, with 15 bases between the two ends. CDR3 nucleotide sequence: TGTGCCACCAGGGACCGGACCAGGGGAGATACGCAGTATTTT. This translates into CATRDRTRGDTQYF.

This clonotype was seen many times. The J gene is TRBJ2-1, the V gene TRBV4-2, with 8 bases identical to TRBD2. The CDR3 contains 20 residues. Germline loops: CDR1 LGHNA, CDR2 YNFKEQ. J gave up 3 bases and V 0 bases, and 16 bases lay outside the gene matches. The CDR3 here is CASSQDLGVRPSGRYNEQFF. The CDR3 nucleotides read TGTGCCAGCAGCCAAGATCTGGGGGTCCGCCCTAGCGGGCGCTACAATGAGCAGTTCTTC.

This clonotype turned up a few times. This may be a read error, as it is one base from a much larger clone. The chain uses TRBV7-2 and TRBJ2-6; D is possibly TRBD1 (5 bases). V lost 3 bases and J 2 bases, leaving 5 bases between the germline ends. The germline V gene has CDR1 SGHTA and CDR2 FQGNSA. The length of the CDR3 is 14 residues. The CDR3 nucleotides are TGTGCCAGCAGCTTCAGGGCTGGGGCCAACGTCCTGACTTTC. Its protein product is CASSFRAGANVLTF.

The J gene is TRBJ2-5, the V gene TRBV5-5, with D unresolved. The CDR3 consists of 13 residues. Deletions cut 4 bases from V and 5 bases from J, with 12 bases between. Germline V gene lookup returns CDR1 SGHKS and CDR2 YYEKEE (reference sequence). CDR3 nucleotides: TGTGCCAGCAGCATCCCCCCCCGGGAGACCCAGTACTTC. Amino acids: CASSIPPRETQYF.

Worth noting for this clonotype: One junction end disagrees with the germline gene, perhaps due to a read error. The chain recombines TRBV12-3 or TRBV12-4 with TRBJ1-2; D may be TRBD1 (5 bases). This CDR3 spans 15 amino acids. DNA for the CDR3: TGTGCCAGCAGCTTAGGGATCCAGGGAATCTATGGCTACACCTTC. Its translation: CASSLGIQGIYGYTF.

This rearrangement joins TRBV12-3 or TRBV12-4 to TRBJ1-1; 9 nucleotides agree with TRBD1. Trimming at V came to 6 bases and at J to 5 bases, leaving 7 bases not matched to a gene. The CDR3 loop spans 14 amino acids. The CDR3 bases are TGTGCCAGCAGCCAAACAGGGGGCGGGACTGAAGCTTTCTTT. Translation gives CASSQTGGGTEAFF.

The chain is built from TRBV6-7 and TRBJ2-4; D is unclear. TRBV6-7 belongs to the ORF category, with a function that is uncertain. This CDR3 has 17 residues. Trimming cost V 0 bases and J 1 base, with 13 bases left between them. CDR3 residues: CASSYSRWGKAKNIQYF. CDR3 nucleotide sequence: TGTGCCAGCAGTTACTCGAGGTGGGGTAAGGCCAAAAACATTCAGTACTTC.

This clonotype was found a few times. The chain recombines TRBV20-1 with TRBJ1-2; unclear D gene. V shed 3 bases and J shed 0 bases, with 5 bases lying between them. Germline V gene data show CDR1 as DFQATT and CDR2 as SNEGSKA (reference sequence). There are 12 residues in the CDR3. The CDR3 loop reads CSASTTNYGYTF. Here the CDR3 DNA reads TGCAGTGCTAGCACCACTAACTATGGCTACACCTTC.

Turning to this clonotype: The germline gene is not matched at one end of the junction; a read error may be the cause. The rearrangement uses TRBV6-5 and TRBJ2-1, with 9 bases fitting TRBD2. CDR1 is MNHEY, CDR2 SVGAGI, per germline. The CDR3 extends over 11 amino acids. Written as DNA, the CDR3 is TGTGCCAACAGTGATAGCGGGGGCCAGTTCTTC. Translated: CANSDSGGQFF.

A remark on this clonotype: Likely a read error: the CDR3 ends without its conserved phenylalanine or tryptophan. The chain recombines TRBV10-2 with TRBJ1-2, with a possible D match to TRBD1 (6 bases). Germline CDR1 reads WSHSY; CDR2 reads SAAADI. The CDR3 spans 14 residues. V lost 4 bases, J lost 5 bases, and 14 bases lay in between. The CDR3 nucleotides read TGCGCCAGCAGTGCGGGGAAGGGGGATTATGGCTACACCTTA. Amino acids: CASSAGKGDYGYTL.

V is TRBV7-2 and J is TRBJ2-5; maybe TRBD2 (5 bases). Germline values: CDR1 SGHTA, CDR2 FQGNSA. CDR3 length: 14 residues. V lost 5 bases, J lost 4 bases, and 14 bases lay in between. The CDR3 here is CASSDRDNLETQYF. The CDR3 coding sequence is TGTGCCAGCAGCGACCGGGATAACTTAGAGACCCAGTACTTC.

Comment on this clonotype: One end of the junction fails to match germline, which may point to a read error. This rearrangement joins TRBV12-3 or TRBV12-4 to TRBJ1-1; 7 bases align to TRBD1. The CDR3 covers 12 residues. CDR3 sequence: CASSPQGSEAVF. CDR3 coding DNA: TGTGCCAGCAGCCCACAGGGGAGTGAAGCTGTCTTT.

This clonotype was detected only once. One base away lies a much larger clone, so this may be a sequencing read error. V gene TRBV7-2 combines with J gene TRBJ2-4; the D is unclear. Germline CDR1 is SGHTA and CDR2 is FQGNSA. V was cut by 3 bases and J by 13 bases, with 25 bases left in between. The CDR3 is 16 residues long. The CDR3 nucleotides read TGTGCCAGCAGCTTGGGTCGGTCCTTGAGCTCCTACGGGCAGTACTTC. Translation gives CASSLGRSLSSYGQYF.

The chain joins TRBV5-1 to TRBJ1-1, with 9 nucleotides matching TRBD1. This CDR3 has 17 amino acids. V dropped 1 base and J dropped 1; count of bases not matched to a gene: 8. Germline lookup yields CDR1 SGHRS and CDR2 YFSETQ. This CDR3 is CASSLTWTGVGNTEAFF. CDR3 nucleotide sequence: TGCGCCAGCAGCTTGACCTGGACAGGGGTGGGGAACACTGAAGCTTTCTTT.

The V call is TRBV5-6, the J call TRBJ2-1; 7 bases line up with TRBD1. The ends lost 3 bases at V and 7 bases at J; junction bases unmatched: 13. In germline, CDR1 is SGHDT, CDR2 YYEEEE. There are 16 residues in the CDR3. CDR3 nucleotides: TGTGCCAGCAGCTCAACAGGGGTAACGGGGAAAAATGAGCAGTTCTTC. Protein: CASSSTGVTGKNEQFF.

This clonotype was found a few times. V and J are TRBV5-1 and TRBJ1-6; the D is unclear. The length of the CDR3 is 13 residues. Per the germline V gene, CDR1 is SGHRS and CDR2 is YFSETQ. The germline V and J ends were trimmed by 4 bases and 9 bases, with 11 bases remaining between them. DNA for the CDR3: TGCGCCAGCAGCCTTGGCGTGGGTTCACCCCTCCACTTT. Its translation is CASSLGVGSPLHF.

V usage is TRBV10-3 and J usage is TRBJ2-1, with D possibly TRBD1 on 6 matching bases. The closer fit of TRBJ2-7 to the DNA end suggests the J call may be wrong. CDR1 and CDR2 (germline): ENHRY, SYGVKD. The CDR3 covers 13 residues. CDR3: CAIMNREHGEQYF. The DNA of the CDR3 is TGTGCCATCATGAACAGGGAGCATGGCGAGCAGTACTTC.

As regards this clonotype: The final CDR3 position lacks the conserved phenylalanine or tryptophan, pointing to a likely read error. The rearrangement joins TRBV27 to TRBJ1-2, with unresolved D. V gave up 2 bases and J gave up 4 bases, with 8 bases separating them. CDR1 and CDR2 from the germline V gene are MNHEY and SMNVEV (reference sequence). CDR3 size: 13 residues. The CDR3 nucleotides are TGTGCCAGCAGTTTAGGGCGCGCCTATGGCTACACCTCC. Translation: CASSLGRAYGYTS.

The chain is built from TRBV3-1 and TRBJ2-5, with TRBD2 as a possible D gene (5 bases). Trimming took off 0 bases at V and 2 bases at J, with 13 bases between the two ends. This CDR3 region has 16 residues. Germline V gives CDR1 LGHDT, CDR2 YNNKEL (reference sequence). The chain's CDR3 is CASSQDLGLTQETQYF. The CDR3 bases are TGTGCCAGCAGCCAAGATTTAGGACTGACTCAAGAGACCCAGTACTTC.

J is TRBJ1-2 and V is TRBV12-3 or TRBV12-4; 7 nucleotides match TRBD1. The junction had 15 bases not matched to a gene; V was cut back by 4 bases and J by 4 bases. The CDR3 is made up of 17 amino acids. The CDR3 DNA reads as TGTGCCAGCAGTTCCACCTCCGGCAGGGGGGTTTCCTATGGCTACACCTTC. It specifies CASSSTSGRGVSYGYTF.